The rows below give T cell receptor beta chains drawn from one sample of a study of blood T cell repertoires in COVID-19. Profiling relied on immunoSEQ multiplex PCR, and the TCRdb table lists in-frame clones only, not all of them. The table includes around 120,000 clones, 70% to 90% detected once. Source material: PBMCs or T cells enriched from blood (not recorded which). The receptors were gathered from a woman in her forties or fifties who had recovered from COVID-19. CDR3s include the opening cysteine and the closing phenylalanine or tryptophan. D genes are given only for firm matches. Size is omitted from some rows. Given values are once, few, many or a class for expanded clones.

>TRBJ2-3|TRBV3-1/TRBV3-2|-|few
CASSPASRDTQYF
>TRBJ2-5|TRBV18|-|-
CASSPRRTQETQYF
>TRBJ1-1|TRBV5-4|TRBD1|-
CASSSNRGRAEAFF
>TRBJ1-1|TRBV5-1|TRBD1|-
CASSPALWTGVMNTEAFF
>TRBJ1-2|TRBV4-2|TRBD1|-
CASSQEGTGGYPDGYTF
>TRBJ1-2|TRBV10-3|-|-
CAISESSVYGYTF
>TRBJ2-7|TRBV28|TRBD1|-
CATGQGIYEQYF
>TRBJ1-2|TRBV7-9|-|-
CASSPGGRGGYTF
>TRBJ1-2|TRBV12-3/TRBV12-4|-|-
CASSLGRDYGYTF
>TRBJ2-3|TRBV25-1|TRBD1|-
CASSDPGQGATDTQYF
>TRBJ2-1|TRBV4-1|-|-
CASSQSDSWEQFF
>TRBJ2-7|TRBV6-1|-|once
CASSERYEQYF
>TRBJ2-5|TRBV3-1/TRBV3-2|-|-
CASSQSRGGQETQYF
>TRBJ1-4|TRBV9|-|-
CASSVRGNEKLFF
>TRBJ1-2|TRBV14|TRBD1|few
CASGTGAGYTF
>TRBJ2-6|TRBV9|-|-
CASSVFFSSGANVLTF
>TRBJ1-2|TRBV5-1|TRBD1|-
CASSTTGEAGYTF
>TRBJ1-1|TRBV4-2|TRBD1|-
CASSQSGTGGLWNTEAFF